Below, 23 T cell receptor beta chains from the same sample are listed, as sequenced in a study of blood T cell repertoires in COVID-19. Method: immunoSEQ multiplex PCR; TCRdb's copy keeps in-frame clones and lacks some. The table records about 170,000 clones, roughly 84% of them present only once. Sample: peripheral blood. These receptors all come from a woman aged 70 to 79 with COVID-19, enrolled during active disease.

This clone was seen once. The V gene is TRBV19, the J gene TRBJ1-2; D not resolved. Trimming shortened V by 6 bases and J by 8 bases, and 16 bases separated the two germline ends. The CDR3 runs to 13 residues. Germline V gene lookup returns CDR1 LNHDA and CDR2 SQIVND (reference sequence). The CDR3 spells CASRLNVVGGYTF. CDR3 in DNA: TGTGCCAGTAGATTGAATGTTGTGGGCGGCTACACCTTC.

The chain recombines TRBV28 with TRBJ2-1; 14 nucleotides align to TRBD2. Germline V gives CDR1 MDHEN, CDR2 SYDVKM. J was trimmed by 10 bases and V by 6 bases; bases with no gene match: 14. CDR3 length: 17 amino acids. This CDR3 reads CASRSRDGTSGGLEQFF. As DNA, the CDR3 is TGTGCCAGCAGATCAAGGGACGGGACTAGCGGGGGCCTAGAGCAGTTCTTC. Combining the CDR3 with reference TRBV28 and TRBJ2-1 gives the whole variable domain DVKVTQSSRYLVKRTGEKVFLECVQDMDHENMFWYRQDPGLGLRLIYFSYDVKMKEKGDIPEGYSVSREKKERFSLILESASTNQTSMYLCASRSRDGTSGGLEQFFGPGTRLTVL.

In the case of this clone: Compared with germline, one end of the junction differs, possibly owing to a read error. The CDR3 reads CATSRDRVGTGELFF. The CDR3 bases are TGTGCCACCAGCCGAGACAGGGTGGGCACCGGGGAGCTGTTTTTT. The chain has TRBV15 and TRBJ2-2; TRBD1 agrees at 7 bases. The CDR3 is 15 amino acids. Germline CDR1 is LNHNV and CDR2 is YYDKDF (reference sequence).

V is TRBV6-5 and J is TRBJ1-1; 7 nucleotides match TRBD1. Germline lookup yields CDR1 MNHEY and CDR2 SVGAGI. The CDR3 is 13 amino acids. With V trimmed by 2 bases and J by 10 bases, 7 bases remained unmatched. DNA for the CDR3: TGTGCCAGCAGTTACGGACAGGAAGGGGGAGCTTTCTTT. Its translation: CASSYGQEGGAFF.

The CDR3 sequence: CASSLIGAGGPTDTQYF. CDR3 nucleotides: TGCGCCAGCAGCTTGATTGGAGCGGGAGGCCCCACAGATACGCAGTATTTT. V gene TRBV5-1 combines with J gene TRBJ2-3; TRBD2 agrees at 9 bases. With V trimmed by 1 base and J by 2 bases, 8 bases remained unmatched. CDR1 and CDR2 (germline): SGHRS, YFSETQ. The CDR3 runs to 17 residues.

This clone showed up just a few times. The chain employs TRBV18 and TRBJ2-3, with D perhaps matching TRBD2 (7 bases). The CDR3 is 14 residues long. The germline gives CDR1 KGHSH, CDR2 LQKENI. The germline V and J ends were trimmed by 3 bases and 5 bases, with 12 bases remaining between them. CDR3 DNA: TGTGCCAGCTCACCCACGGGGGGCAAAGATACGCAGTATTTT. It translates to CASSPTGGKDTQYF.

This chain connects TRBV6-5 to TRBJ1-1; D unclear. The CDR3 loop spans 15 amino acids. Germline V CDR1 and CDR2: MNHEY, SVGAGI. Trimming cost V 2 bases and J 1 base, with 11 bases left between them. The CDR3: CASSYLGVENTEAFF. CDR3 nucleotide sequence: TGTGCCAGCAGTTACCTCGGAGTGGAGAACACTGAAGCTTTCTTT.

This chain connects TRBV15 to TRBJ1-1, with D hard to call. V dropped 0 bases and J dropped 9 bases, with 5 bases sitting between them. Germline V gene data show CDR1 as LNHNV and CDR2 as YYDKDF (reference sequence). The CDR3 extends over 11 amino acids. Here the CDR3 DNA reads TGTGCCACCAGCAGAGATTTAAAAGCTTTCTTT. It yields the protein CATSRDLKAFF.

The gene calls are TRBV28 and TRBJ2-7; tentatively, D is TRBD1 (6 bases). Germline CDR1 and CDR2: MDHEN and SYDVKM. The V gene lost 5 bases and the J gene lost 7 bases, with 21 bases spanning the gap. There are 15 residues in the CDR3. The CDR3 nucleotides read TGTGCCAGCAGTAACGACCGGGACACCTTTGGGGAGCAGTACGTC. This gives the protein CASSNDRDTFGEQYV.

The rearrangement uses TRBV7-3 and TRBJ2-1; tentative D call: TRBD1 (6 bases). There are 14 residues in the CDR3. Germline CDR1 SGHTA, CDR2 FQGTGA. V lost 8 bases and J lost 5, with 16 bases in between. This CDR3 reads CASGRLTGNNEQFF. The CDR3, as DNA: TGTGCCAGCGGGAGACTGACAGGCAACAATGAGCAGTTCTTC.

This clone is a singleton in its sample. This chain links TRBV10-3 with TRBJ1-1; 8 bases align to TRBD1. Germline CDR1 is ENHRY and CDR2 is SYGVKD. The CDR3 runs 15 residues. The ends lost 4 bases at V and 3 bases at J; junction bases unmatched: 7. This CDR3 is CAISVFQGADTEAFF. CDR3 nucleotides: TGTGCCATCAGTGTCTTTCAGGGGGCGGACACTGAAGCTTTCTTT.

The chain combines TRBV29-1 with TRBJ1-1, with D maybe TRBD1 (6 bases). The ends were cut back, 5 bases at V and 3 bases at J, with 16 bases in the middle. The CDR3 runs to 14 residues. Germline-derived CDR1 and CDR2 are SQVTM and ANQGSEA. Here the CDR3 reads CSVPLGGHDTEAFF. The DNA of the CDR3 is TGCAGCGTTCCTCTGGGGGGGCATGACACTGAAGCTTTCTTT.

The chain combines TRBV14 with TRBJ2-7, with TRBD1 identical over 8 bases. V lost 1 base to trimming and J lost 1 base; unmatched junction nucleotides: 6. The CDR3 is made up of 16 amino acids. Per the germline V gene, CDR1 is SGHDN and CDR2 is FVKESK. The chain's CDR3 is CASSQVKDRASYEQYV. The CDR3 nucleotides read TGTGCCAGCAGCCAAGTAAAGGACAGGGCATCCTACGAGCAGTACGTC.

V and J are TRBV30 and TRBJ1-2, with 10 bases fitting TRBD1. This CDR3 contains 14 residues. With V trimmed by 3 bases and J by 8 bases, 9 bases remained unmatched. In germline, CDR1 is GTSNPN, CDR2 SVGIG (reference sequence). The CDR3 bases are TGTGCCTGGAGCTTGGGACAGGGGATCGGCGGCTACACCTTC. This gives the protein CAWSLGQGIGGYTF.

This rearrangement joins TRBV7-2 to TRBJ2-3, with 13 bases aligning to TRBD2. Germline assignment: CDR1 SGHTA and CDR2 FQGNSA. CDR3 size: 16 residues. Trimming cost V 5 bases and J 2 bases; bases outside gene matches: 4. This CDR3 is CASSPGLAGPTDTQYF. The CDR3 nucleotides are TGTGCCAGCAGCCCGGGACTAGCGGGACCCACAGATACGCAGTATTTT.

This rearrangement joins TRBV6-6 to TRBJ2-5, with a possible D match to TRBD1 (5 bases). This CDR3 has 14 residues. Germline V lookup: CDR1 MNHNY, CDR2 SVGAGI (reference sequence). Deletions cut 2 bases from V and 2 bases from J, with 9 bases between. This CDR3 is CASSYGRTQETQYF. CDR3 coding DNA: TGTGCCAGCAGTTACGGCAGGACACAAGAGACCCAGTACTTC.

The chain carries TRBV4-1 and TRBJ1-4; 8 bases agree with TRBD1. After removal of 4 bases from V and 8 bases from J, the junction contained 9 bases not matched to a gene. The CDR3 sequence is 15 residues long. In germline, CDR1 is MGHRA, CDR2 YSYEKL. Here the CDR3 DNA reads TGCGCCAGCAGCCGGCTGACAGGGGCGGCCGAAAAACTGTTTTTT. Its translation is CASSRLTGAAEKLFF.

The chain recombines TRBV4-2 with TRBJ1-2; 9 bases are shared with TRBD1. The CDR3 sequence is 17 residues long. Germline CDR1 is LGHNA and CDR2 is YNFKEQ. V was pared by 4 bases and J by 8 bases, with 17 bases of the junction left unmatched. The CDR3: CASSPSLGGQGLLGYTF. The CDR3 nucleotides are TGTGCCAGCAGCCCTAGTCTGGGGGGACAGGGCCTCTTAGGCTACACCTTC.

The chain joins TRBV18 to TRBJ1-1, with 8 bases lining up with TRBD1. CDR3 size: 16 residues. Losses at the gene ends were 5 bases for V and 5 bases for J; bases not matched to a gene: 13. CDR1 KGHSH and CDR2 LQKENI come from the germline V gene. The CDR3 sequence is CASSSSLLQGGTEAFF. The CDR3 nucleotides read TGTGCCAGCTCATCAAGCCTCTTACAGGGGGGGACTGAAGCTTTCTTT.

The sample holds one count of this clone. The genes are TRBV6-1 and TRBJ2-7; 14 nucleotides agree with TRBD2. The V gene's germline CDR1 is MNHNS and CDR2 SASEGT. The CDR3 spans 16 residues. The J segment lost 3 bases and the V segment lost 1 base, leaving 2 bases of the junction unmatched. The CDR3 DNA sequence: TGTGCCAGCAGTGAAGGGACTAGCGGGGGGTACTACGAGCAGTACGTC. This sequence encodes CASSEGTSGGYYEQYV.

The V call is TRBV6-5, the J call TRBJ1-6; D is uncertain. Trimming pared 8 bases from V and 8 bases from J, leaving 10 bases between. The CDR3 has 12 residues. Germline-derived CDR1 and CDR2 are MNHEY and SVGAGI. The CDR3 is CASGRMYSPLHF. The CDR3 bases are TGTGCCAGCGGCAGGATGTATTCACCCCTCCACTTT.

This clone was observed once. The gene calls are TRBV3-1 (or the pseudogene TRBV3-2) and TRBJ2-6, with D perhaps matching TRBD2 (5 bases). CDR1 is LGHDT, CDR2 YNNKEL, per germline (reference sequence). V was cut by 3 bases and J by 0 bases, with 12 bases left in between. The CDR3 is 17 amino acids. The CDR3 bases are TGTGCCAGCAGCCATAAAGCGGAACACTCTGGGGCCAACGTCCTGACTTTC. Its protein is CASSHKAEHSGANVLTF.

V usage is TRBV19 and J usage is TRBJ1-5; a possible D gene is TRBD1 (6 bases). The CDR3 is made up of 14 amino acids. Looked up from germline, CDR1 is LNHDA and CDR2 is SQIVND (reference sequence). Trimming took off 4 bases at V and 6 bases at J, with 13 bases between the two ends. Here the CDR3 reads CASSTGQLGQPQHF. The CDR3 DNA sequence: TGTGCCAGTAGTACAGGACAGTTGGGTCAGCCCCAGCATTTT.